The sequence of this T cell receptor beta chain was determined in a study of cytomegalovirus exposure and HLA in healthy donors. Whole-study results and caveats: The availability of immune exposure information extended only to CMV serostatus. A later analysis linked a missense variant in DCLRE1C to the trimming of TCR beta V and J genes. Based on reports, TCR beta sequences accurately predicted HLA-A and HLA-B alleles for most subjects. Through in vitro validation, three CMV-associated chains were shown to be specific for CMV antigens.

In the PCR, 60 Vbeta and 13 Jbeta primers were used. Profiled with immunoSEQ multiplex PCR; TCRdb holds only in-frame clones, not every one. The sample lists around 200,000 clones, 75% to 90% occurring once. A word on this clone: Antigen: not known.

The sequence was obtained from a woman aged 25 to 39 in good health and CMV-seronegative. Sequenced: PBMCs.

In nucleotides, the CDR3 is TGTGCCAGCAGCTTAACCGGACAAAACTACAATGAGCAGTTCTTC. It is translated as CASSLTGQNYNEQFF. This chain links TRBV5-6 with TRBJ2-1; a weak D match, TRBD1 (5 bases). The CDR3 length is 15 residues. CDR1 and CDR2 from the germline V gene are SGHDT and YYEEEE. Trimming cost V 2 bases and J 3 bases, with 12 bases left between them.